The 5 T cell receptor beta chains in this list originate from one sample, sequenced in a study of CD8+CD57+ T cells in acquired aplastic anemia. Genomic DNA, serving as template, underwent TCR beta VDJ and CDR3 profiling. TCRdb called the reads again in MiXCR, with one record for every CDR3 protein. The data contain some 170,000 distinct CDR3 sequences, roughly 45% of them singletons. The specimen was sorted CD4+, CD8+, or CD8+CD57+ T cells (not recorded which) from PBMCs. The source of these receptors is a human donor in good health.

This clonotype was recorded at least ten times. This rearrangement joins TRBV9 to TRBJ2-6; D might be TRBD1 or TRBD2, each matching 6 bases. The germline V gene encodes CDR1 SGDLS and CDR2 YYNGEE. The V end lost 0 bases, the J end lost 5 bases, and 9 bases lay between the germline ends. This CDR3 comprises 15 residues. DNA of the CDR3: TGTGCCAGCAGCGTAGAGGGGGGTTGGGCCAACGTCCTGACTTTC. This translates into CASSVEGGWANVLTF.

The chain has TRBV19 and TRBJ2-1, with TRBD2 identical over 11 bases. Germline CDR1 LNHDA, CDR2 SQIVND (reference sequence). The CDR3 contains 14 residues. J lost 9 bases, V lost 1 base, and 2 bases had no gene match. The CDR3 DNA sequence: TGTGCCAGTAGTATAGGGGGACTAGCGGCTGAGCAGTTCTTC. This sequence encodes CASSIGGLAAEQFF.

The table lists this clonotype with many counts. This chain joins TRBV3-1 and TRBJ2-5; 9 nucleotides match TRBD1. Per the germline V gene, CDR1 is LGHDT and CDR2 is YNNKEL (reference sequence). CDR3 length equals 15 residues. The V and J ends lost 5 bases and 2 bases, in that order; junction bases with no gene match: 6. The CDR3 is CASSYGTGRQETQYF. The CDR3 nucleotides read TGTGCCAGCAGCTACGGGACAGGGAGGCAAGAGACCCAGTACTTC.

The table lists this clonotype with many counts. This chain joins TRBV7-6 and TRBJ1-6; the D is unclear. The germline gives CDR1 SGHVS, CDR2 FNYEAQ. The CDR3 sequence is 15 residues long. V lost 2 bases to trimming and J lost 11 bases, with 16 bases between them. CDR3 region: CASSLNSASGTPLHF. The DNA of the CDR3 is TGTGCCAGCAGCTTAAACAGCGCATCCGGGACACCCCTCCACTTT.

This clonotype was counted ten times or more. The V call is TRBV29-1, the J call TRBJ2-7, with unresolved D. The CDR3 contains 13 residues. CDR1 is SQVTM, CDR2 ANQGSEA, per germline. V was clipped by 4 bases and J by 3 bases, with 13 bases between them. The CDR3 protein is CSVVGQWNYEQYF. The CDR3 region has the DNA TGCAGCGTTGTAGGTCAGTGGAACTACGAGCAGTACTTC.